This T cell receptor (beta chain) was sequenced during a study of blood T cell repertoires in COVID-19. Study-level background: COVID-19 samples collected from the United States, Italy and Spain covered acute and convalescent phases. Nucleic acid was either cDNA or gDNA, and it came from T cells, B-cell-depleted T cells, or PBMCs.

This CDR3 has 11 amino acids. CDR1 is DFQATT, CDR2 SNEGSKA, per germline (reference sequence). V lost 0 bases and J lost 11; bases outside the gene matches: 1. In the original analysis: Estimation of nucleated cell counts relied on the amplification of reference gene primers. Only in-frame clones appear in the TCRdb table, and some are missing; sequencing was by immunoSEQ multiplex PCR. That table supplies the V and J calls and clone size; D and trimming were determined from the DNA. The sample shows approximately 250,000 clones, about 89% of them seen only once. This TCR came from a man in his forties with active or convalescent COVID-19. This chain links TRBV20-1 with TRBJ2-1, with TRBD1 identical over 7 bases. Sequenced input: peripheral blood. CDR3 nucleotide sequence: TGCAGTGCTAGAGAAGGGGGCCAGCAGTTCTTC. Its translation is CSAREGGQQFF.